The T cell receptor beta chain under discussion was sequenced for a study of cytomegalovirus exposure and HLA in healthy donors. Across the study: Around 80 million unique TCRs from HLA-typed donors were held in an early data release.

With 60 Vbeta and 13 Jbeta primers, the PCR was carried out. TCRdb keeps only in-frame clones here, not all; method: immunoSEQ multiplex PCR. This sample has around 300,000 clones, with about 66% found just once. Findings of the study overall: A later analysis associated 15,000 or so TCR beta sequences with HLA alleles at a 0.05 false discovery rate. Researchers reported in a later analysis that common viral pathogens appeared linked to several top clusters. According to the study, approximately 150 TCR beta chains were cytomegalovirus-associated.

In regard to this clone: Its antigen is currently unknown.

With 6 bases clipped from V and 3 bases from J, the junction kept 10 bases outside the gene matches. The CDR3 runs 16 residues. Germline CDR1 and CDR2: SGHAT and FQNNGV. The gene calls are TRBV11-2 and TRBJ2-2, with 7 bases matching TRBD1. This sequence was found in a female donor in good health and CMV-seronegative. The sequenced sample was PBMCs. CDR3 sequence (DNA): TGTGCCAGCAGGAACTTAGGGGGCAAGGACACCGGGGAGCTGTTTTTT. Translation: CASRNLGGKDTGELFF.